In its sample, the clone carrying this T cell receptor (beta chain) was seen many times. These data belong to a study of blood T cells in healthy people across ages. Germline V gene lookup returns CDR1 MGHRA and CDR2 YSYEKL. Trimming removed 5 bases from V and 0 bases from J; junction bases left unmatched: 5. This CDR3 has 15 residues. Primers used in a second PCR of roughly 7 to 12 cycles were a sample-barcoded 5' primer and a J-beta primer mix. TCRdb analysed the 5' RACE reads with MiXCR anew, one entry per CDR3 protein. This repertoire shows roughly 1,300,000 distinct CDR3 sequences, 55% to 75% found once; its top ten account for 6.5% to 8.5%.

This TCR derives from a man aged 18-30 years in good health. V and J are TRBV4-1 and TRBJ2-7, with 9 bases lining up with TRBD1. The sample comprised blood. CDR3 in amino acids: CASSSGTGSSYEQYF. CDR3 nucleotide sequence: TGCGCCAGCAGCTCCGGGACAGGGTCCTCCTACGAGCAGTACTTC.